This T cell receptor beta chain was sequenced in a study of cytomegalovirus exposure and HLA in healthy donors. Study-wide findings and caveats: Trimming of TCR beta V- and J-genes showed a link, identified in a later analysis, to a missense DCLRE1C variant. Usually a TCR sequence was rare, but some public TCRs were found in many donors.

Amplification used 60 Vbeta primers and 13 Jbeta primers. Data came from immunoSEQ multiplex PCR; TCRdb stores just in-frame clones and leaves some out. The sample lists approximately 85,000 clones; about three quarters were seen once. With 4 bases clipped from V and 5 bases from J, the junction kept 3 bases outside the gene matches. This CDR3 has 15 amino acids. Germline CDR1 is SGHDN and CDR2 is FVKESK. Comment on this clone: What it binds is unknown.

The chain recombines TRBV14 with TRBJ2-3; 13 bases match TRBD2. The sequence was collected from a woman between 35 and 50 years old in good health and CMV-seropositive. Material: PBMCs. The CDR3 is CASSPRLAGGDTQYF. CDR3 DNA: TGTGCCAGCAGCCCACGACTAGCGGGGGGAGATACGCAGTATTTT.